Listed below are T cell receptor beta chains from one sample, sequenced in a study of blood T cell repertoires in COVID-19. Only in-frame clones appear in the TCRdb table, and some are missing; sequencing was by immunoSEQ multiplex PCR. The table includes 350,000 to 450,000 clones, about 85% detected once. The specimen was peripheral blood. Source of these receptors: a woman aged 18-35 years with acute or convalescent COVID-19. The CDR3 runs from the conserved cysteine through the conserved F or W. D genes are given only for firm matches. Not every row has a clone size; where given, it reads once, few, many or a size class.

>-|once|TRBJ2-6|TRBV28
CASIPRGFISGANVLTF
TGTGCCAGCATCCCCAGGGGATTTATTTCTGGGGCCAACGTCCTGACTTTC
>-|-|TRBJ1-5|TRBV5-8
CASSFYNQPQHF
TGTGCCAGCAGCTTTTACAATCAGCCCCAGCATTTT
>-|-|TRBJ2-7|TRBV27
CASSAGSGSEEQYF
TGTGCCAGCAGCGCTGGGTCAGGGTCAGAAGAGCAGTACTTC
>TRBD1|-|TRBJ1-2|TRBV3-1/TRBV3-2
CASSPWTGVGYTF
TGTGCCAGCAGCCCTTGGACAGGTGTAGGCTACACCTTC
>-|-|TRBJ1-1|TRBV2
CASSRLMNTEAFF
TGTGCCAGCTCGAGACTTATGAACACTGAAGCTTTCTTT
>-|-|TRBJ1-1|TRBV7-3
CASSANPGQMNTEAFF
TGTGCCAGCAGCGCCAACCCGGGACAAATGAACACTGAAGCTTTCTTT
>-|-|TRBJ1-2|TRBV6-5
CASSLKLQVRGYTF
TGTGCCAGCAGCCTAAAGTTGCAGGTAAGGGGCTACACCTTC
>-|-|TRBJ2-3|TRBV10-3
CAITPQGTDTQYF
TGTGCCATCACCCCACAGGGTACAGATACGCAGTATTTT
>-|-|TRBJ2-5|TRBV7-3
CASSLAGLETQYF
TGTGCCAGCAGCTTAGCGGGGTTGGAGACCCAGTACTTC
>-|-|TRBJ2-7|TRBV5-1
CASSLVKTGQAYEQYF
TGCGCCAGCAGCTTGGTGAAGACGGGACAAGCCTACGAGCAGTACTTC
>-|-|TRBJ1-3|TRBV18
CASSPAAGSGNTIYF
TGTGCCAGCTCACCCGCGGCTGGGTCTGGAAACACCATATATTTT
>TRBD1|-|TRBJ1-2|TRBV9
CASSPDRGYGYTF
TGTGCCAGCAGCCCGGACAGGGGCTATGGCTACACCTTC
>-|-|TRBJ1-5|TRBV7-8
CASSLYSAGDQPQHF
TGTGCCAGCAGCTTATACTCGGCTGGAGATCAGCCCCAGCATTTT
>-|-|TRBJ1-1|TRBV27
CASSFSGNTEAFF
TGTGCCAGCAGTTTTTCGGGGAACACTGAAGCTTTCTTT
>-|-|TRBJ2-7|TRBV27
CATFQDSHPLWEQYF
TGTGCCACATTCCAGGACAGCCACCCTCTGTGGGAGCAGTACTTC
>TRBD2|-|TRBJ2-4|TRBV19
CASSILDLASGPKDQNIQYF
TGTGCCAGTAGTATTCTTGATTTGGCTAGCGGCCCCAAAGACCAAAACATTCAGTACTTC
>-|-|TRBJ2-2|TRBV9
CASSGGGVGELFF
TGTGCCAGCAGCGGAGGGGGAGTCGGGGAGCTGTTTTTT
>-|once|TRBJ1-3|TRBV7-8
CASSRGTSGNTIYF
TGTGCCAGCAGCCGCGGGACATCTGGAAACACCATATATTTT
>TRBD1|-|TRBJ1-6|TRBV27
CASSPALDRTYNSPLHF
TGTGCCAGCAGCCCAGCTTTGGACAGGACATATAATTCACCCCTCCACTTT
>-|few|TRBJ2-2|TRBV28
CASRDGTSGELFF
TGTGCCAGCAGGGACGGGACTTCGGGGGAGCTGTTTTTT
>-|-|TRBJ1-3|TRBV7-6
CASKKSPGSGNTIYF
TGTGCCAGCAAAAAAAGCCCGGGATCTGGAAACACCATATATTTT
>TRBD1|-|TRBJ2-5|TRBV18
CASSDGTGGETQYF
TGTGCCAGCTCGGACGGGACAGGGGGAGAGACCCAGTACTTC
>-|once|TRBJ2-5|TRBV3-1/TRBV3-2
CASSQGEDYQETQYF
TGTGCCAGCAGCCAGGGGGAGGACTACCAAGAGACCCAGTACTTC
>-|-|TRBJ2-3|TRBV10-1
CASSDAGGSTDTQYF
TGCGCCAGCAGTGATGCAGGGGGGTCCACAGATACGCAGTATTTT
>TRBD2|-|TRBJ2-5|TRBV4-2
CASSAQLAVQETQYF
TGTGCCAGCAGCGCCCAACTAGCGGTCCAAGAGACCCAGTACTTC
>TRBD2|-|TRBJ2-2|TRBV5-1
CASSWGLAGGPNTGELFF
TGCGCCAGCAGCTGGGGACTAGCGGGAGGCCCGAACACCGGGGAGCTGTTTTTT
>-|-|TRBJ2-3|TRBV5-1
CASSLGLARGDTQYF
TGCGCCAGCAGCTTGGGTCTAGCGAGGGGAGATACGCAGTATTTT
>TRBD2|once|TRBJ2-1|TRBV5-1
CASSLVGTSGRNEQFF
TGCGCCAGCAGCTTGGTGGGGACTAGCGGGAGGAATGAGCAGTTCTTC
>-|-|TRBJ2-3|TRBV18
CASSPPFNTQYF
TGTGCCAGCTCACCACCGTTCAATACGCAGTATTTT
>TRBD1|once|TRBJ1-1|TRBV10-3
CAISPGGYTEAFF
TGTGCCATCAGTCCAGGGGGCTACACTGAAGCTTTCTTT
>-|-|TRBJ2-2|TRBV2
CASSAQGLNTGELFF
TGTGCCAGCAGTGCCCAGGGGCTTAACACCGGGGAGCTGTTTTTT
>TRBD1|-|TRBJ2-3|TRBV5-1
CASSPGDRSSTDTQYF
TGCGCCAGCAGCCCAGGGGACAGGAGTAGCACAGATACGCAGTATTTT
>TRBD2|-|TRBJ2-7|TRBV9
CASQGASGETYEQYF
TGTGCCAGCCAGGGTGCTAGCGGGGAAACCTACGAGCAGTACTTC
>-|-|TRBJ1-2|TRBV7-9
CASSLQAGYGYTF
TGTGCCAGCAGCTTACAGGCGGGTTATGGCTACACCTTC
>-|-|TRBJ2-3|TRBV5-8
CASSLGDRNTDTQYF
TGTGCCAGCAGCTTGGGCGACAGAAACACAGATACGCAGTATTTT
>TRBD2|-|TRBJ2-1|TRBV19
CASTPSGRGNEQFF
TGTGCCAGTACCCCTAGCGGGAGAGGCAATGAGCAGTTCTTC
>-|-|TRBJ1-2|TRBV2
CASSVAVNQGDYGYTF
TGTGCCAGCAGCGTAGCTGTCAACCAAGGGGACTATGGCTACACCTTC
>TRBD2|-|TRBJ2-3|TRBV7-3
CASSLGRGATDTQYF
TGTGCCAGCAGCTTAGGGCGGGGGGCCACAGATACGCAGTATTTT
>TRBD1|-|TRBJ1-1|TRBV9
CASSGTPRQGVTEAFF
TGTGCCAGCAGCGGAACACCAAGACAGGGGGTCACTGAAGCTTTCTTT
>-|-|TRBJ2-7|TRBV5-5
CASSSSGTSAYEQYF
TGTGCCAGCAGCTCCTCCGGGACTTCCGCCTACGAGCAGTACTTC
>-|once|TRBJ2-1|TRBV4-1
CASSQQGIRSYNEQFF
TGCGCCAGCAGCCAACAGGGGATTAGGTCCTACAATGAGCAGTTCTTC
>TRBD1|-|TRBJ2-5|TRBV5-4
CASSLGGQGETQYF
TGTGCCAGCAGCTTAGGAGGACAGGGAGAGACCCAGTACTTC
>TRBD1|-|TRBJ1-2|TRBV29-1
CSVDRTGGGYTF
TGCAGCGTGGACCGGACAGGGGGCGGCTACACCTTC